This T cell receptor beta chain appears in the sequencing data of a study of T-cell reconstitution after alpha-beta-depleted transplantation in children. Notes on the study in general: Expanded clones from the graft, numbering several hundred, reportedly supplied alpha-beta T cells about two months after transplant. Some patients showed high day-60 TCRbeta diversity, which derived from surviving recipient T cells and thymic progenitors. T-cell counts and diversity at one year post-transplant came mainly from newly produced T cells.

Unique molecular identifiers were incorporated into the prepared TCRbeta library. TCRdb reprocessed the PCR reads via MiXCR and lists one record per CDR3 protein. This sample has hundreds of thousands of distinct CDR3 sequences; around 7.5% occur once, and the top ten carry almost 6.5%. The germline V gene encodes CDR1 LGHNA and CDR2 YNFKEQ. This CDR3 is 17 amino acids long. V was pared by 0 bases and J by 7 bases, with 12 bases of the junction left unmatched. Points on this clonotype: Antigen specificity is unknown. A clone one base away is much larger, so this may be a read error.

The chain couples TRBV4-2 to TRBJ2-3, with 8 bases fitting TRBD2. The input for sequencing was PBMCs, mostly from graft donor cells, taken 180 days after TCRalphabeta/CD19-depleted stem cell transplant. The sequence derives from a male patient aged 10 to 17 who had a stem cell transplant for acute lymphoblastic leukemia, so the T cells may come from the graft donor. The CDR3 sequence is CASSQDLQREWRYTQYF. CDR3 DNA sequence: TGTGCCAGCAGCCAAGATCTCCAGCGGGAGTGGAGATATACGCAGTATTTT.